A single TCR beta chain is shown here with its context. Its specificity is unknown. These data come from a study of cytomegalovirus exposure and HLA in healthy donors. With 60 Vbeta and 13 Jbeta primers, the PCR was carried out. Using immunoSEQ multiplex PCR, the repertoire was profiled, and TCRdb retains in-frame clones only, with some absent. The table has tens of thousands of clones, approximately 79% seen once. Overall study findings and caveats: Earlier analysis yielded a pattern in which most TCR beta V segments were productive about 87% or about 30% of the time.

Material: PBMCs. The origin of this receptor is a man under 40 in good health and CMV-seronegative.

Here the CDR3 reads CSVRGGTHTSNEQFF. In DNA form, the CDR3 reads TGCAGCGTCCGGGGAGGGACCCACACTTCCAATGAGCAGTTCTTC. The chain couples TRBV29-1 to TRBJ2-1, with TRBD2 matching 7 bases. The CDR3 is 15 amino acids. Trimming removed 6 bases from V and 6 bases from J; junction bases left unmatched: 14. Germline V gene sequence: CDR1 SQVTM, CDR2 ANQGSEA.